The rows below give T cell receptor beta chains drawn from one sample of a study of identical twins. Each CDR3 protein gets one entry after TCRdb re-called the 5' RACE reads with MiXCR. This table has about 810,000 distinct CDR3 sequences, 9% to 15% appearing once. A further study also used this sample, focusing on yellow fever vaccine responses in identical twins.

Material: PBMCs. All receptors come from a woman aged 18-29 years in good health. Both conserved end residues are trimmed from each CDR3.

CDR3 length: 13; V gene: TRBV14; J gene: TRBJ2-5; CDR3 protein: ASSQDRREAKTQY
CDR3 length: 9; V gene: TRBV6-1; J gene: TRBJ1-6; CDR3 protein: ASTPGLPLH
CDR3 length: 9; V gene: TRBV29-1; J gene: TRBJ1-1; CDR3 protein: SVPLNTEVF
CDR3 length: 11; V gene: TRBV7-9; J gene: TRBJ1-5; CDR3 protein: ASSLNGVQPQH
CDR3 length: 11; V gene: TRBV20-1; J gene: TRBJ2-2; CDR3 protein: SATGQGPGELF
CDR3 length: 15; V gene: TRBV20-1; J gene: TRBJ2-7; CDR3 protein: SARDTKGWPSSYEQY
CDR3 length: 13; V gene: TRBV24-1; J gene: TRBJ2-5; CDR3 protein: ATSVGQLIQETQY
CDR3 length: 16; V gene: TRBV2; J gene: TRBJ2-7; CDR3 protein: ASFGGVPSGRDSYEQY
CDR3 length: 11; V gene: TRBV9; J gene: TRBJ2-1; CDR3 protein: ASSEGLAYEQF
CDR3 length: 15; V gene: TRBV20-1; J gene: TRBJ2-5; CDR3 protein: SARGGAGTGKGETQY
CDR3 length: 14; V gene: TRBV3-1; J gene: TRBJ2-5; CDR3 protein: ASSPTVSQNQETQY